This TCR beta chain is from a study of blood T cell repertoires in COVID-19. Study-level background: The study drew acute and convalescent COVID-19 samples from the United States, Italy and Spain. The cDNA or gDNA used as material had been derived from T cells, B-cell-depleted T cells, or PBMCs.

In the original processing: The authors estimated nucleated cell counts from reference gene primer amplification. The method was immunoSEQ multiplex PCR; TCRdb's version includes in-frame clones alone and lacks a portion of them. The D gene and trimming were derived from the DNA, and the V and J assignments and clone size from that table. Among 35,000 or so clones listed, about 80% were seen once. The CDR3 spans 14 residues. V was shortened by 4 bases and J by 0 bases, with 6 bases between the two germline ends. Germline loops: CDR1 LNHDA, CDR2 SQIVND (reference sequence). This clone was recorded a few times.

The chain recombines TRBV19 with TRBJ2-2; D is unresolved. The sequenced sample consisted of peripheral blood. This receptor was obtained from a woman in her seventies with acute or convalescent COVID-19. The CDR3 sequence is CASSKSANTGELFF. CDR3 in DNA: TGTGCCAGTAGTAAATCAGCGAACACCGGGGAGCTGTTTTTT.